This T cell receptor beta chain was observed in a study of blood T cell repertoires in COVID-19. Study summary: Some COVID-19 samples were acute and others convalescent; all came from the United States, Italy and Spain. The cDNA or gDNA used as material had been derived from T cells, B-cell-depleted T cells, or PBMCs.

Trimming pared 0 bases from V and 4 bases from J, leaving 13 bases between. Germline CDR1 and CDR2: LGHDT and YNNKEL (reference sequence). This CDR3 region has 15 residues. As originally analysed: Cell counts per sample came from amplifying reference gene primers. Clones were read by immunoSEQ multiplex PCR, and TCRdb kept only the in-frame ones, dropping some. The V and J calls and clone size were taken over from that table, and D and trimming were inferred from the DNA. The sample has more than 110,000 clones, less than 85% seen once. The receptor comes from a human donor in a cohort sampled during active COVID-19. The sample consisted of peripheral blood. V and J are TRBV3-1 (or the pseudogene TRBV3-2) and TRBJ2-7, with D tentatively TRBD1 (6 bases). In nucleotides, the CDR3 is TGTGCCAGCAGCCAAGAAGAATGGGGGCGATACGAGCAGTACTTC. It encodes CASSQEEWGRYEQYF.